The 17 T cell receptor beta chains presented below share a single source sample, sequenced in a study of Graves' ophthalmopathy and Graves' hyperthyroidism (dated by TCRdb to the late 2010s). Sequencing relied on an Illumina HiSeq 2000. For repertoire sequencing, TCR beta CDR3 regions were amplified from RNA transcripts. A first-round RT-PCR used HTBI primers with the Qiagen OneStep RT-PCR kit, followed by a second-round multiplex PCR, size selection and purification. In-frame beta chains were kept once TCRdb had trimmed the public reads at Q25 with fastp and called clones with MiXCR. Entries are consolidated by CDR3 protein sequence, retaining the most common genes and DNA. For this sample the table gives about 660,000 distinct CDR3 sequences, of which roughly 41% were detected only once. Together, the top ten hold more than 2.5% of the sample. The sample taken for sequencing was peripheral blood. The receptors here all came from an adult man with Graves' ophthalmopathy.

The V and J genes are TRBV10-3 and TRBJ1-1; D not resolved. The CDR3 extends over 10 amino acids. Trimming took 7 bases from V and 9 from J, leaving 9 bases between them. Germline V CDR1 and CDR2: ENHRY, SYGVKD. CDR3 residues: CAIKETKAFF. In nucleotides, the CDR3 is TGTGCCATCAAAGAGACAAAAGCTTTCTTT.

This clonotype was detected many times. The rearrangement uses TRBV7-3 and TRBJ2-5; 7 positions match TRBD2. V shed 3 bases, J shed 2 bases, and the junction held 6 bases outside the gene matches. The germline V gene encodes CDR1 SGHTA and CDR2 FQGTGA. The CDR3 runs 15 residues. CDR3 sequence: CASSLTAGSQETQYF. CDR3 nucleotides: TGTGCCAGCAGCTTGACAGCGGGGAGTCAAGAGACCCAGTACTTC.

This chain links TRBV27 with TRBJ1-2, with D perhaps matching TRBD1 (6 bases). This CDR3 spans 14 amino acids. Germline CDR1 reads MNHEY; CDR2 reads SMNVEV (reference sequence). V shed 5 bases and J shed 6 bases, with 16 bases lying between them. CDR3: CASSMNTGFNGYTF. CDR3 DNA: TGTGCCAGCAGTATGAACACAGGGTTTAATGGCTACACCTTC.

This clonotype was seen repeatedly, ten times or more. As DNA, the CDR3 is TGCGCCAGCAGCTTGGCGGCAGGGGCTGGCTACACCTTC. This translates into CASSLAAGAGYTF. This chain joins TRBV5-1 and TRBJ1-2, with D tentatively TRBD1 (6 bases). There are 13 residues in the CDR3. The germline V gene encodes CDR1 SGHRS and CDR2 YFSETQ. The germline V and J ends were trimmed by 0 bases and 7 bases, with 10 bases remaining between them.

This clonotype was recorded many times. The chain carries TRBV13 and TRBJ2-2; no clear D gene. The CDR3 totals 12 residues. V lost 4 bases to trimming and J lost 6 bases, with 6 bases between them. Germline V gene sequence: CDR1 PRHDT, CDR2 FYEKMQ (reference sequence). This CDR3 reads CASSSNPGELFF. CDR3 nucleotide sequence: TGTGCCAGCAGCTCCAACCCCGGGGAGCTGTTTTTT.

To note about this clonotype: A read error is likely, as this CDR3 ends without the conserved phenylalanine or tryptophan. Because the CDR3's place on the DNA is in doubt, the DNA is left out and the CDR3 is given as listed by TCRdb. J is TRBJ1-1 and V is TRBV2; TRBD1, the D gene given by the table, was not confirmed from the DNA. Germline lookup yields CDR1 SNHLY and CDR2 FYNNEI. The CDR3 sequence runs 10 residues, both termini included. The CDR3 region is CASSYRGRDY.

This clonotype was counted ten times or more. DNA for the CDR3: TGCGCCAGCAGTGGCTCCAGGGGACCTTATGGCTACACCTTC. Protein product: CASSGSRGPYGYTF. The rearrangement links TRBV10-2 to TRBJ1-2; possibly TRBD1 for D (6 bases). Between the trimmed V and J ends, which lost 4 bases and 5 bases, there was a span of 14 bases. The CDR3 is made up of 14 amino acids. Germline lookup yields CDR1 WSHSY and CDR2 SAAADI.

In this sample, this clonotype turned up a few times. The CDR3 loop reads CASSHPWAGGSYGYTF. The CDR3 DNA sequence: TGTGCCAGCAGCCATCCCTGGGCGGGGGGCAGCTATGGCTACACCTTC. V usage is TRBV5-4 and J usage is TRBJ1-2, with D tentatively TRBD1 (6 bases). CDR3 length equals 16 residues. V lost 4 bases, J lost 4 bases, and 20 bases lay in between. Looked up from germline, CDR1 is SGHNT and CDR2 is YYREEE (reference sequence). The whole variable domain, filled in from reference TRBV5-4 and TRBJ1-2, reads ETGVTQSPTHLIKTRGQQVTLRCSSQSGHNTVSWYQQALGQGPQFIFQYYREEENGRGNFPPRFSGLQFPNYSSELNVNALELDDSALYLCASSHPWAGGSYGYTFGSGTRLTVV.

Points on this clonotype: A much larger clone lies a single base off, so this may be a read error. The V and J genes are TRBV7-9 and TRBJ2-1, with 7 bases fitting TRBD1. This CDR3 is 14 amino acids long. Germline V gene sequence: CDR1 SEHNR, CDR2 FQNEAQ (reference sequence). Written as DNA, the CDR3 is TGTGCCATCAGCTTAGACGGGACAGCCTATGAGCAGTTCTTC. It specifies CAISLDGTAYEQFF.

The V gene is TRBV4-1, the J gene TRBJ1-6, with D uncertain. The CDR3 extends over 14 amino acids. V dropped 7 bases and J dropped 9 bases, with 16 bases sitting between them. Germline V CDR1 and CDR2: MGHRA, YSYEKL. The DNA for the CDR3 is TGCGCCAGCAACCACGAAACGCGCGGTTCACCCCTCCACTTT. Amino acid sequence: CASNHETRGSPLHF.

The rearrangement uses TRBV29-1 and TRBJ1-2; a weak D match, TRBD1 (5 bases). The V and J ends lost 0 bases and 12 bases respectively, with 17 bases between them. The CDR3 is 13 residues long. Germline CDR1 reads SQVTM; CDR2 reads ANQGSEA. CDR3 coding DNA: TGCAGCGTTGAAGAGGCAGGGCGGTATGGAAACACCTTC. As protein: CSVEEAGRYGNTF.

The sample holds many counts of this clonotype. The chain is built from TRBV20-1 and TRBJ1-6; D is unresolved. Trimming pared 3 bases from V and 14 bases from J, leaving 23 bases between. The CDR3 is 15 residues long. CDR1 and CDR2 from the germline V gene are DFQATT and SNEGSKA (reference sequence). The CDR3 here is CSARSPDGSRLTLHF. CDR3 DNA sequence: TGCAGTGCTAGGTCCCCGGACGGTTCGAGGCTGACCCTCCACTTT.

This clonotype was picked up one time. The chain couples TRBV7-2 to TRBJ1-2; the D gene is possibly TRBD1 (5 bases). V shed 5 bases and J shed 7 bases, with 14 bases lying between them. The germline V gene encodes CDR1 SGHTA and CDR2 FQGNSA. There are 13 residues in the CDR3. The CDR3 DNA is TGTGCCAGCAGCCAAGAGGGGTCTTCTGGCTACACCTTC. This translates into CASSQEGSSGYTF. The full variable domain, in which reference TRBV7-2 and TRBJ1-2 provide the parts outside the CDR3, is GAGVSQSPSNKVTEKGKDVELRCDPISGHTALYWYRQSLGQGLEFLIYFQGNSAPDKSGLPSDRFSAERTGGSVSTLTIQRTQQEDSAVYLCASSQEGSSGYTFGSGTRLTVV.

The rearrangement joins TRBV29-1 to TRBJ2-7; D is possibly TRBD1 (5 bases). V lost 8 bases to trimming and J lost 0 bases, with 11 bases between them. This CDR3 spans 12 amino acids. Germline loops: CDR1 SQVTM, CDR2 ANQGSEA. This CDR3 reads CSSPTVSYEQYF. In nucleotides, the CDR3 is TGCAGCTCCCCGACAGTCTCCTACGAGCAGTACTTC.

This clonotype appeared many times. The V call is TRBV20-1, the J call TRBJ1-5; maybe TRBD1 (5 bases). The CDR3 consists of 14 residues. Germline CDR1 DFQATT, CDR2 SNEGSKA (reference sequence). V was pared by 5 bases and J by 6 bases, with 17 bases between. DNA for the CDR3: TGCAGTGCTTCTACAGGCCTCGATTCTCAGCCCCAGCATTTT. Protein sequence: CSASTGLDSQPQHF.

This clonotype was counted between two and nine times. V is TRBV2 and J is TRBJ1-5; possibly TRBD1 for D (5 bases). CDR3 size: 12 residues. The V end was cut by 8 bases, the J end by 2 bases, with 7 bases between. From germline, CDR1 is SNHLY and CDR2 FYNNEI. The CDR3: CASWGGNQPQHF. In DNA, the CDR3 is TGTGCCAGCTGGGGGGGCAATCAGCCCCAGCATTTT.

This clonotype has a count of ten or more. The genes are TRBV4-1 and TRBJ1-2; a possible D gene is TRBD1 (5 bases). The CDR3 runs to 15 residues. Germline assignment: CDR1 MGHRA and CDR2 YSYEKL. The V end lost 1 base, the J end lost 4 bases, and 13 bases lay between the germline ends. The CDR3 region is CASSQGREGPYGYTF. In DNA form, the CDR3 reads TGCGCCAGCAGCCAAGGTCGTGAGGGGCCCTATGGCTACACCTTC.